One and the same sample provided the 32 T cell receptor beta chains below, sequenced in a study of cytomegalovirus exposure and HLA in healthy donors. PCR involved 60 Vbeta and 13 Jbeta primers. Libraries were prepared by immunoSEQ multiplex PCR; TCRdb keeps only in-frame clonotypes and omits some of them. Here the sample spans more than 100,000 clones, around 80% being singletons. Sequenced material: PBMCs. The receptors here all came from a female donor in good health and CMV-seropositive.

This clone has more than one count but fewer than ten. CDR3 sequence reads: CASSLVGARDTEAFF. CDR3 bases: TGCGCCAGCAGCTTGGTGGGGGCGCGGGACACTGAAGCTTTCTTT. V gene TRBV5-1 combines with J gene TRBJ1-1, with D perhaps matching TRBD1 (6 bases). Germline V gene data show CDR1 as SGHRS and CDR2 as YFSETQ. V shed 0 bases and J shed 3 bases, with 12 bases lying between them. CDR3 length: 15 amino acids.

The rearrangement uses TRBV5-1 and TRBJ2-5, with 7 bases that match TRBD1. Germline V gives CDR1 SGHRS, CDR2 YFSETQ. This CDR3 region has 13 residues. The ends lost 9 bases at V and 2 bases at J; junction bases unmatched: 7. The CDR3 here is CATGPGQQETQYF. CDR3 DNA sequence: TGCGCCACCGGACCGGGACAGCAAGAGACCCAGTACTTC.

The chain is built from TRBV7-3 and TRBJ2-2; TRBD1 matches at 8 bases. Looked up from germline, CDR1 is SGHTA and CDR2 is FQGTGA. Trimming took 5 bases from V and 2 from J; bases not matched to a gene: 10. There are 17 residues in the CDR3. For the CDR3, the DNA is TGTGCCAGCAGCCCCTTCTTCGACAGGGGCAACACCGGGGAGCTGTTTTTT. Translation gives CASSPFFDRGNTGELFF.

V gene TRBV29-1 combines with J gene TRBJ1-1; D unclear. Germline CDR1 and CDR2: SQVTM and ANQGSEA. Deletions cut 1 base from V and 10 bases from J, with 16 bases between. This CDR3 is 13 amino acids long. The DNA for the CDR3 is TGCAGCGTTGAAGGAAGCGTGCGTCTGGGAGCTTTCTTT. Its translation is CSVEGSVRLGAFF.

J is TRBJ2-3 and V is TRBV4-1, with a tentative D call TRBD1 (5 bases). CDR1 MGHRA and CDR2 YSYEKL come from the germline V gene. This CDR3 has 14 amino acids. Deletions cut 0 bases from V and 6 bases from J, with 10 bases between. This CDR3 is CASSQEDITDTQYF. The CDR3 nucleotides are TGCGCCAGCAGCCAAGAGGACATCACCGATACGCAGTATTTT.

For the CDR3, the DNA is TGTGCCAGCAGCAGGGACCTAACAGGGGGCTCGTGGTTGCAGTTCTTC. It codes for CASSRDLTGGSWLQFF. V usage is TRBV4-2 and J usage is TRBJ2-1, with 9 bases lining up with TRBD1. V gave up 5 bases and J gave up 12 bases; unmatched junction bases: 17. CDR3 length: 16 residues. CDR1 and CDR2 from the germline V gene are LGHNA and YNFKEQ.

This sequence joins TRBV5-1 and TRBJ2-2; 9 bases align to TRBD1. The CDR3 loop spans 16 amino acids. Germline values: CDR1 SGHRS, CDR2 YFSETQ. J gave up 3 bases and V 4 bases, and 7 bases lay outside the gene matches. The CDR3 is CASSLTGGEDTGELFF. The CDR3 DNA sequence: TGCGCCAGCAGCCTGACAGGGGGAGAAGACACCGGGGAGCTGTTTTTT.

The rearrangement links TRBV6-6 to TRBJ1-2; D is perhaps TRBD1 (6 bases). CDR3 length: 13 residues. Germline V gene lookup returns CDR1 MNHNY and CDR2 SVGAGI (reference sequence). Between the trimmed V and J ends, which lost 7 bases and 8 bases, there was a span of 17 bases. The chain's CDR3 is CASNPSQGTGYTF. In DNA, the CDR3 is TGTGCCAGCAATCCGTCCCAGGGGACCGGCTACACCTTC.

V is TRBV30 and J is TRBJ2-1; 13 positions match TRBD2. Germline V gene data show CDR1 as GTSNPN and CDR2 as SVGIG (reference sequence). V lost 0 bases, J lost 10 bases, and 9 bases stayed unmatched. The CDR3 sequence is 16 residues long. The CDR3 protein is CAWSVTSGRAESEQFF. DNA of the CDR3: TGTGCCTGGAGTGTCACTAGCGGGAGGGCGGAGAGCGAGCAGTTCTTC.

The rearrangement links TRBV9 to TRBJ2-1, with 9 nucleotides matching TRBD2. The V segment lost 4 bases and the J segment 4 bases; nucleotides outside the gene matches: 6. CDR1 and CDR2 (germline): SGDLS, YYNGEE. The CDR3 contains 15 residues. CDR3 DNA: TGTGCCAGCAGCAAATCGGGACTAGCATACAATGAGCAGTTCTTC. Amino acids: CASSKSGLAYNEQFF.

V and J are TRBV5-6 and TRBJ1-5; D is ambiguous. Per germline, CDR1 SGHDT and CDR2 YYEEEE. This CDR3 spans 14 amino acids. V was pared by 1 base and J by 3 bases, with 8 bases between. The chain's CDR3 is CASSLMDFNQPQHF. In DNA form, the CDR3 reads TGTGCCAGCAGCTTGATGGACTTCAATCAGCCCCAGCATTTT.

A word on this clone: The junction does not match germline at one end; this may be a read error. The chain has TRBV29-1 and TRBJ1-2; TRBD1 aligns across 7 bases. The CDR3 spans 13 residues. Germline V gene data show CDR1 as SQVTM and CDR2 as ANQGSEA. DNA of the CDR3: TGCAGCGTCGAAGGGACAGCCTCCTATGGCTACACCTTC. Translation: CSVEGTASYGYTF.

The chain uses TRBV28 and TRBJ1-2, with 8 bases lining up with TRBD1. With 3 bases clipped from V and 8 bases from J, the junction kept 11 bases outside the gene matches. This CDR3 has 15 amino acids. The germline V gene encodes CDR1 MDHEN and CDR2 SYDVKM. The CDR3 loop reads CASSLGQGAFLGYTF. In DNA, the CDR3 is TGTGCCAGCAGTTTGGGGCAGGGGGCGTTCTTAGGCTACACCTTC.

The chain carries TRBV5-4 and TRBJ1-1; perhaps TRBD1 as D (5 bases). The CDR3 is 13 residues long. Deletions cut 0 bases from V and 8 bases from J, with 11 bases between. CDR1 SGHNT and CDR2 YYREEE come from the germline V gene (reference sequence). CDR3 bases: TGTGCCAGCAGCTTGGCGGGGGGTCGGGAAGCTTTCTTT. Its protein is CASSLAGGREAFF.

The chain is built from TRBV7-2 and TRBJ1-5; no clear D gene. Germline assignment: CDR1 SGHTA and CDR2 FQGNSA. V was pared by 2 bases and J by 1 base, with 12 bases between. The CDR3 runs 16 residues. Written as DNA, the CDR3 is TGTGCCAGCAGCTTACTGCGGACGGGGAGCAATCAGCCCCAGCATTTT. Translation: CASSLLRTGSNQPQHF.

The chain couples TRBV2 to TRBJ2-7; 8 bases align to TRBD2. V lost 6 bases to trimming and J lost 1 base; unmatched junction nucleotides: 8. The CDR3 is made up of 15 amino acids. CDR1 and CDR2 from the germline V gene are SNHLY and FYNNEI. The CDR3: CASSPGGALSYEQYF. The CDR3 DNA is TGTGCCAGCAGCCCCGGGGGGGCCCTATCCTACGAGCAGTACTTC.

The chain recombines TRBV4-2 with TRBJ1-6; D is unclear. Between the trimmed V and J ends, which lost 1 base and 5 bases, there was a span of 12 bases. The CDR3 runs to 16 residues. Germline CDR1 reads LGHNA; CDR2 reads YNFKEQ. The CDR3 region has the DNA TGTGCCAGCAGCCAAGGGAGGGTTTTGGATAATTCACCCCTCCACTTT. This translates into CASSQGRVLDNSPLHF.

The rearrangement links TRBV6-1 to TRBJ1-5; 8 nucleotides agree with TRBD1. CDR3 length: 15 amino acids. V shed 5 bases and J 4 bases; nucleotides not matched to a gene: 7. In germline, CDR1 is MNHNS, CDR2 SASEGT. CDR3 in amino acids: CASSSTGVLNQPQHF. The CDR3 nucleotides are TGTGCCAGCAGTTCGACAGGGGTTCTGAATCAGCCCCAGCATTTT.

This chain uses TRBV28 with TRBJ1-2; TRBD1 agrees at 7 bases. CDR3 length equals 14 residues. The J segment lost 4 bases and the V segment lost 4 bases, leaving 6 bases of the junction unmatched. CDR1 is MDHEN, CDR2 SYDVKM, per germline. CDR3 DNA sequence: TGTGCCAGCAGTTACAGGGGACCGCGCTATGGCTACACCTTC. This gives the protein CASSYRGPRYGYTF.

This chain joins TRBV19 and TRBJ1-1, with a possible D match to TRBD1 (6 bases). V lost 6 bases, J lost 5 bases, and 31 bases lay in between. Germline V gives CDR1 LNHDA, CDR2 SQIVND (reference sequence). The CDR3 totals 19 residues. Written as DNA, the CDR3 is TGTGCCAGTAGGGGGGGGGATAAGGTAAGGGGGACTCCGAGGACTGAAGCTTTCTTT. Its translation is CASRGGDKVRGTPRTEAFF.

The chain has TRBV27 and TRBJ2-5, with 7 bases lining up with TRBD1. V gave up 5 bases and J gave up 5 bases; unmatched junction bases: 5. The CDR3 is 13 amino acids. Germline CDR1 and CDR2: MNHEY and SMNVEV (reference sequence). The CDR3 nucleotides are TGTGCCAGCAGTATACAGGGGATGGAGACCCAGTACTTC. It yields the protein CASSIQGMETQYF.

A word on this clone: A read error may account for a junction end that differs from germline. The genes are TRBV19 and TRBJ2-3, with D possibly matching TRBD1 (6 bases). The CDR3 is 15 amino acids. Germline V gene lookup returns CDR1 LNHDA and CDR2 SQIVND (reference sequence). Here the CDR3 reads CASSIGDISTDTQYF. Written as DNA, the CDR3 is TGTGCCAGTAGCATAGGGGACATCAGCACAGATACGCAGTATTTT.

The genes are TRBV6-6 and TRBJ1-2; unclear D gene. Germline V gene data show CDR1 as MNHNY and CDR2 as SVGAGI (reference sequence). The CDR3 sequence is 16 residues long. V gave up 0 bases and J gave up 7 bases, with 18 bases separating them. Written as DNA, the CDR3 is TGTGCCAGCAGTTACTCGAGCGGGCACCCGGGCAGTGGCTACACCTTC. Amino acids: CASSYSSGHPGSGYTF.

The chain links TRBV19 to TRBJ2-7; 9 bases match TRBD2. The CDR3 is made up of 15 amino acids. The V gene end was trimmed by 3 bases and the J gene end by 0 bases; junction bases not matched to a gene: 3. Germline V gene lookup returns CDR1 LNHDA and CDR2 SQIVND (reference sequence). The CDR3 coding sequence is TGTGCCAGTAGTATGAGACTAGCGGACTCCTACGAGCAGTACTTC. Its translation: CASSMRLADSYEQYF.

This clone was recorded only once. This chain joins TRBV5-1 and TRBJ1-1; D uncertain. The germline V and J ends were trimmed by 0 bases and 2 bases, with 8 bases remaining between them. There are 14 residues in the CDR3. CDR1 and CDR2 (germline): SGHRS, YFSETQ. The DNA of the CDR3 is TGCGCCAGCAGCTTGGGGCCCTTTAACACTGAAGCTTTCTTT. Its translation is CASSLGPFNTEAFF.

This rearrangement joins TRBV5-4 to TRBJ2-1; TRBD1 might be the D (5 bases). The V gene's germline CDR1 is SGHNT and CDR2 YYREEE (reference sequence). Between the trimmed V and J ends, which lost 0 bases and 7 bases, there was a span of 11 bases. The length of the CDR3 is 14 residues. The CDR3 here is CASSLGGEINEQFF. CDR3 in DNA: TGTGCCAGCAGCTTGGGGGGCGAGATTAATGAGCAGTTCTTC. Drawing the rest from reference TRBV5-4 and TRBJ2-1, the complete variable domain is ETGVTQSPTHLIKTRGQQVTLRCSSQSGHNTVSWYQQALGQGPQFIFQYYREEENGRGNFPPRFSGLQFPNYSSELNVNALELDDSALYLCASSLGGEINEQFFGPGTRLTVL.

The chain recombines TRBV6-6 with TRBJ2-3; 8 positions agree with TRBD2. In germline, CDR1 is MNHNY, CDR2 SVGAGI (reference sequence). The CDR3 extends over 16 amino acids. Trimming at V came to 2 bases and at J to 2 bases, leaving 6 bases not matched to a gene. DNA for the CDR3: TGTGCCAGCAGTTACGGTAGCGGGGTCTTCACAGATACGCAGTATTTT. This sequence encodes CASSYGSGVFTDTQYF.

The chain recombines TRBV5-1 with TRBJ2-7, with TRBD1 as a possible D gene (5 bases). The V gene's germline CDR1 is SGHRS and CDR2 YFSETQ. The CDR3 consists of 14 residues. Trimming removed 0 bases from V and 6 bases from J, with 13 bases in between. CDR3 residues: CASSLAHSGFEQYF. In nucleotides, the CDR3 is TGCGCCAGCAGCTTGGCCCACTCAGGGTTCGAGCAGTACTTC.

The chain links TRBV18 to TRBJ2-2, with 8 bases that match TRBD2. J was trimmed by 3 bases and V by 3 bases; bases with no gene match: 6. CDR1 and CDR2 (germline): KGHSH, LQKENI. CDR3 size: 16 residues. The CDR3 nucleotides are TGTGCCAGCTCACCGACCCTAGCGGGTTACACCGGGGAGCTGTTTTTT. This encodes CASSPTLAGYTGELFF.

This clone was picked up a small number of times. The chain links TRBV12-2 to TRBJ2-7; the table's D call, TRBD1, was not checked against the DNA. TRBV12-2 is termed a pseudogene. This CDR3 contains 14 residues. The CDR3 bases are TGTGCAAGTCGCTTGGATGGACAGGGCCACGAGCAGTACTTC. Amino acids: CASRLDGQGHEQYF.

The rearrangement joins TRBV7-9 to TRBJ1-1; D is unresolved. Trimming took off 8 bases at V and 0 bases at J, with 13 bases between the two ends. This CDR3 spans 14 amino acids. Germline V lookup: CDR1 SEHNR, CDR2 FQNEAQ (reference sequence). CDR3 nucleotide sequence: TGTGCCAGCGAAGTCCCGGGAATGAACACTGAAGCTTTCTTT. This encodes CASEVPGMNTEAFF. The full variable domain, with the rest looked up from reference TRBV7-9 and TRBJ1-1, is DTGVSQNPRHKITKRGQNVTFRCDPISEHNRLYWYRQTLGQGPEFLTYFQNEAQLEKSRLLSDRFSAERPKGSFSTLEIQRTEQGDSAMYLCASEVPGMNTEAFFGQGTRLTVV.

This chain joins TRBV7-9 and TRBJ2-7; D unresolved. Trimming removed 1 base from V and 5 bases from J, with 6 bases in between. Per the germline V gene, CDR1 is SEHNR and CDR2 is FQNEAQ (reference sequence). The CDR3 contains 12 residues. CDR3 DNA: TGTGCCAGCAGCTTAGACGAGGACGAGCAGTACTTC. Amino acids: CASSLDEDEQYF. Together with reference TRBV7-9 and TRBJ2-7, the CDR3 gives the full variable domain: DTGVSQNPRHKITKRGQNVTFRCDPISEHNRLYWYRQTLGQGPEFLTYFQNEAQLEKSRLLSDRFSAERPKGSFSTLEIQRTEQGDSAMYLCASSLDEDEQYFGPGTRLTVT.